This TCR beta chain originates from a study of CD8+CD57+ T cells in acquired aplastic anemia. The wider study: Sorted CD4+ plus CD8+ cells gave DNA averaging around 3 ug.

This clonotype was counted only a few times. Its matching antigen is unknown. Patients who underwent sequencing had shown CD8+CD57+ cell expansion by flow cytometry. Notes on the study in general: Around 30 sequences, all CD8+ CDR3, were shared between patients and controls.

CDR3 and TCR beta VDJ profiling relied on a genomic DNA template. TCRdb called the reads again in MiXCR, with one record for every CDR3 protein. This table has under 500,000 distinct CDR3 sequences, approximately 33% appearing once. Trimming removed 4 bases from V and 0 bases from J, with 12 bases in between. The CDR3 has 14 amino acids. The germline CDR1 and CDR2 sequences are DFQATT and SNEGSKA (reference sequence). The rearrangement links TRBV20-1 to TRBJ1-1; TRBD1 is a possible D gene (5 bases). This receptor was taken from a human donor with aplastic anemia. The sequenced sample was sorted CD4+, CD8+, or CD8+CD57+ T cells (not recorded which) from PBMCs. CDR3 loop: CSAMLGGMNTEAFF. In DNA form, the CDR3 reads TGCAGTGCTATGCTTGGGGGAATGAACACTGAAGCTTTCTTT.